These 7 T cell receptor beta chains share one sample of origin, sequenced in a study of CD8+CD57+ T cells in acquired aplastic anemia. The study profiled TCR beta VDJ and CDR3 using genomic DNA as template. From the reads, TCRdb called clonotypes with MiXCR, one entry per CDR3 protein. The sample consists of hundreds of thousands of distinct CDR3 sequences, around 82% of them appearing once. CD8+CD57+ cell expansion, shown by flow cytometry, had occurred in the patients selected for sequencing. The sequencing sample was made of sorted CD4+, CD8+, or CD8+CD57+ T cells (not recorded which) from PBMCs. These TCRs come from a human donor with aplastic anemia.

As for this clonotype: A read error is likely, as this CDR3 ends without the conserved phenylalanine or tryptophan. The limits of the CDR3 on the DNA are not certain, so only TCRdb's listed CDR3 is given. The J gene is TRBJ2-7, the V gene TRBV7-8; TRBD1 reflects the table's D call only, with no check against the DNA. The CDR3 adds up to 13 amino acids, both ends counted. Germline V gene sequence: CDR1 SGHVS, CDR2 FQNEAQ. The chain's CDR3 is CASSLASCHDTQY.

The chain joins TRBV5-4 to TRBJ2-1, with D perhaps TRBD2 (5 bases). The CDR3 runs to 15 residues. The germline V gene has CDR1 SGHNT and CDR2 YYREEE (reference sequence). Trimming left V 4 bases short and J 2 bases short, with 13 bases between. The CDR3 bases are TGTGCCAGCAGCATGGCTAAGGGAGCCTACAATGAGCAGTTCTTC. It specifies CASSMAKGAYNEQFF.

A remark on this clonotype: Relative to the germline gene, one junction end is altered; a read error may explain this. This chain links TRBV7-2 with TRBJ2-5, with 10 bases fitting TRBD1. The length of the CDR3 is 15 residues. Per germline, CDR1 SGHTA and CDR2 FQGNSA. The CDR3 loop is CASSLTGGADETHYF. Here the CDR3 DNA reads TGTGCCAGCAGCTTGACAGGGGGCGCCGACGAGACCCACTACTTC.

The chain couples TRBV11-1 to TRBJ2-1; TRBD2 is a possible D gene (5 bases). The CDR3 is made up of 14 amino acids. Looked up from germline, CDR1 is SGHAT and CDR2 is FQDESV (reference sequence). Between the trimmed V and J ends, which lost 5 bases and 5 bases, there was a span of 13 bases. In DNA, the CDR3 is TGTGCCAGCAGCCACCGGGCGGGCGACAATGAGCAGTTCTTC. This sequence encodes CASSHRAGDNEQFF.

The chain recombines TRBV7-9 with TRBJ2-3, with 8 nucleotides matching TRBD2. CDR1 and CDR2 from the germline V gene are SEHNR and FQNEAQ (reference sequence). The V gene end was trimmed by 3 bases and the J gene end by 9 bases; junction bases not matched to a gene: 11. This CDR3 is 15 amino acids long. The CDR3 region is CASSFTSGSGDTQYF. In nucleotides, the CDR3 is TGTGCCAGCAGCTTTACAAGCGGGAGCGGAGACACGCAGTATTTT.

Comment on this clonotype: The conserved phenylalanine or tryptophan is not found at the CDR3 terminus, so this likely reflects a read error. No DNA is shown, since the ends of the CDR3 on it are uncertain; the CDR3 is the one TCRdb lists. CDR3 in amino acids: CASCDGGIPEQLC. The chain employs TRBV7-3 and TRBJ2-1; the D call of TRBD1 is as the table states it, not checked on the DNA. The CDR3 spans 13 residues, counting both ends. Germline V gene lookup returns CDR1 SGHTA and CDR2 FQGTGA.

This chain joins TRBV5-1 and TRBJ1-2; 7 bases match TRBD1. Trimming at V came to 1 base and at J to 3 bases, leaving 9 bases not matched to a gene. The V gene's germline CDR1 is SGHRS and CDR2 YFSETQ. CDR3 length: 16 amino acids. The CDR3 sequence is CASSLQGGYMDYGYTF. DNA for the CDR3: TGCGCCAGCAGCTTGCAGGGGGGGTACATGGACTATGGCTACACCTTC.